This TCR beta chain was identified in a study of blood T cell repertoires in COVID-19. Looking at the study overall: There were acute and convalescent COVID-19 samples, and they came from the United States, Italy and Spain.

Only in-frame clones appear in the TCRdb table, and some are missing; sequencing was by immunoSEQ multiplex PCR. This table has more than 60,000 clones, about 74% appearing once. This sequence originates from a human donor with acute or convalescent COVID-19. The donor label of this sample is uncertain. Sequencing used peripheral blood.

The CDR3 nucleotides are TGTGCCAGCAGTGCAAACAGGGGATTCTACGAGCAGTACTTC. Its protein product is CASSANRGFYEQYF. The chain recombines TRBV27 with TRBJ2-7; 7 bases match TRBD1. The germline V gene encodes CDR1 MNHEY and CDR2 SMNVEV (reference sequence). V lost 5 bases to trimming and J lost 3 bases; unmatched junction nucleotides: 7. This CDR3 has 14 residues.